This T cell receptor beta chain appears in the sequencing data of a study of response to subunit inactivated influenza vaccine. Regarding the study as a whole: T cells newly recruited by each seasonal influenza vaccination are few, the authors suggested.

TCRdb fed the RT-PCR reads into MiXCR, producing one record per CDR3 protein. The table has approximately 700,000 distinct CDR3 sequences, more than 11% seen once. Notes on this clonotype: Its antigen remains unknown.

CDR1 MDHEN and CDR2 SYDVKM come from the germline V gene. There are 13 residues in the CDR3. Trimming took off 6 bases at V and 3 bases at J, with 12 bases between the two ends. V usage is TRBV28 and J usage is TRBJ2-7, with D uncertain. This sample comprised PBMCs from blood, obtained around two weeks before vaccination. This sequence originates from a man aged 45-60 years who received an inactivated influenza vaccine. In DNA form, the CDR3 reads TGTGCCAGCAGCCGATCCACACTCTACGAGCAGTACTTC. It specifies CASSRSTLYEQYF. Drawing the rest from reference TRBV28 and TRBJ2-7, the complete variable domain is DVKVTQSSRYLVKRTGEKVFLECVQDMDHENMFWYRQDPGLGLRLIYFSYDVKMKEKGDIPEGYSVSREKKERFSLILESASTNQTSMYLCASSRSTLYEQYFGPGTRLTVT.